The next 8 T cell receptor beta chains were all read from a single sample in a study of early T cells in non-severe SARS-CoV-2 infection (dated by TCRdb to about 2021). Library method: 5' RACE. The reads were generated on a NextSeq 500. TCRdb cleaned the public reads at Q25 with fastp, built clones with MiXCR and kept in-frame beta chains. Each CDR3 protein gets just one entry, which takes the most common genes and DNA from the rows behind it. Present in this sample are more than 85,000 distinct CDR3 sequences, about 15% of which were seen just once. Around 1.3% of the sample goes to the ten largest clones. The sample taken for sequencing was whole blood. Receptors originate from an adult who was a healthcare worker with PCR-confirmed SARS-CoV-2 infection or an uninfected control (not recorded which).

This clonotype came up a few times. This chain links TRBV27 with TRBJ2-7, with TRBD1 matching 11 bases. CDR3 length: 16 amino acids. The ends lost 5 bases at V and 1 base at J; junction bases unmatched: 7. CDR1 and CDR2 (germline): MNHEY, SMNVEV (reference sequence). CDR3 coding DNA: TGTGCCAGCAGTGGGGGGACAGGGGGAAATTCCTACGAGCAGTACTTC. Protein product: CASSGGTGGNSYEQYF.

This clonotype has only a few counts. The chain employs TRBV11-2 and TRBJ1-4; 7 bases are a match to TRBD1. V lost 5 bases and J lost 7; bases outside the gene matches: 16. Germline CDR1 reads SGHAT; CDR2 reads FQNNGV. The CDR3 sequence is 17 residues long. The DNA of the CDR3 is TGTGCCAGCAGCGGAAAAGAGGAAGGGGGCGGGCGTGAAAAACTGTTTTTT. Amino acid sequence: CASSGKEEGGGREKLFF.

The V gene is TRBV6-2 or TRBV6-3, the J gene TRBJ1-1, with TRBD1 as a possible D gene (5 bases). Trimming left V 2 bases short and J 6 bases short, with 10 bases between. Per the germline V gene, CDR1 is MNHEY and CDR2 is SVGEGT. The CDR3 is made up of 13 amino acids. The CDR3: CASSYIGGAEAFF. CDR3 coding DNA: TGTGCCAGCAGTTACATCGGGGGAGCTGAAGCTTTCTTT.

This clonotype was seen ten or more times. This chain uses TRBV7-2 with TRBJ2-3; D ambiguous. The germline V gene has CDR1 SGHTA and CDR2 FQGNSA. Deletions cut 1 base from V and 1 base from J, with 3 bases between. This CDR3 is built from 13 residues. CDR3 coding DNA: TGTGCCAGCAGCTTAGGTGGCACAGATACGCAGTATTTT. It yields the protein CASSLGGTDTQYF.

The sample holds a few counts of this clonotype. The rearrangement joins TRBV11-3 to TRBJ2-3; 7 bases line up with TRBD1. V lost 5 bases and J lost 3; bases outside the gene matches: 14. Germline V lookup: CDR1 SGHNT, CDR2 YENEEA. The length of the CDR3 is 17 residues. CDR3 DNA: TGTGCCAGCAGCATACCAAACTCCGGGACAGCTACAGATACGCAGTATTTT. Its translation: CASSIPNSGTATDTQYF.

The chain is built from TRBV29-1 and TRBJ2-2; possible D gene TRBD1, 6 bases. The length of the CDR3 is 14 residues. Trimming pared 7 bases from V and 1 base from J, leaving 13 bases between. Germline assignment: CDR1 SQVTM and CDR2 ANQGSEA. CDR3 in DNA: TGCAGCGCGGACAGCCGGAAGAACACCGGGGAGCTGTTTTTT. Residues: CSADSRKNTGELFF.

This clonotype was seen only a few times. The rearrangement uses TRBV11-2 and TRBJ2-2, with no clear D. Germline-derived CDR1 and CDR2 are SGHAT and FQNNGV. CDR3 length: 15 residues. Trimming left V 1 base short and J 4 bases short, with 10 bases between. The CDR3 loop reads CASSLGGRITGELFF. Here the CDR3 DNA reads TGTGCCAGCAGCTTAGGAGGACGAATCACCGGGGAGCTGTTTTTT.

Ten or more counts support this clonotype. The V and J genes are TRBV14 and TRBJ2-4, with no clear D. From germline, CDR1 is SGHDN and CDR2 FVKESK. Trimming stripped 2 bases from V and 1 base from J, with 9 bases between. The CDR3 is 15 residues long. The CDR3, as DNA: TGTGCCAGCAGCCAAATATCTGGTGCCAAAAACATTCAGTACTTC. Residues: CASSQISGAKNIQYF.